Below, one T cell receptor (beta chain) is given with its context. Its specificity is unknown. Sequenced by immunoSEQ multiplex PCR; TCRdb stores in-frame clones only, minus some. The sample has some 95,000 clones, roughly 89% seen once. The record originates from a study of OX40 agonist ivuxolimab in advanced cancers. General study points: CD4+ and CD8+ blood T cells expanded clonally by week 6 at 0.1 to 3.0 mg/kg. Antigen specificity of clonally expanded peripheral T cells was not established.

This CDR3 has 14 residues. Trimming stripped 5 bases from V and 10 bases from J, with 23 bases between. CDR1 is SQVTM, CDR2 ANQGSEA, per germline. Baseline, cycle 4 day 1, and cycle 7 day 1 were the blood sampling points. This specimen was CD4+ or CD8+ T cells sorted from blood, taken in a trial of the OX40 agonist ivuxolimab. This clonotype originated in an adult with an advanced solid tumor such as melanoma, head and neck, liver or kidney cancer. The chain has TRBV29-1 and TRBJ1-1; D is possibly TRBD1 (5 bases). CDR3 sequence (DNA): TGCAGCGTTCAAAGGATGGGGGAAAGCTTTTTAGCTTTCTTT. Translation: CSVQRMGESFLAFF. The full variable domain, in which reference TRBV29-1 and TRBJ1-1 provide the parts outside the CDR3, is SAVISQKPSRDICQRGTSLTIQCQVDSQVTMMFWYRQQPGQSLTLIATANQGSEATYESGFVIDKFPISRPNLTFSTLTVSNMSPEDSSIYLCSVQRMGESFLAFFGQGTRLTVV.